This T cell receptor (beta chain) was profiled in a study of early T cells in non-severe SARS-CoV-2 infection (dated by TCRdb to the early 2020s). With regard to the full study: TCR sequencing used bulk RNA from unsorted whole blood, so alpha and beta chains could not be paired. Overall study results and their limits: VDJdb matching was skewed toward anti-spike CD8 responses and likely underestimated virus-specific expansions by missing private and CD4 specificities.

Libraries were made using 5' RACE. Reads for this sample came from a NextSeq 500. In the TCR library protocol, unique molecular identifiers were attached to individual cDNA molecules to correct for PCR bias and sequencing error. Both TCR alpha and beta chains were sequenced, and tight co-correlation was observed between alpha and beta sequence abundances in each sample. Per the authors' processing: Decombinator V4 was used to perform V gene, J gene and CDR3 annotation of TCR sequences. Expanded TCRs were defined as changing significantly between any two time points under a Poisson model with p below 0.0001. TCR abundances were normalised to the total number of TCRs sequenced in each sample and reported as counts per million. MAIT TCRs were defined by TRAV1-2 paired with TRAJ12, TRAJ20 or TRAJ33, and iNKT TCRs by TRAV10 paired with TRAJ18. VDJdb, accessed on 1 November 2021, was searched for TCRs annotated for CMV, EBV and SARS-CoV-2, and TCRs annotated for more than one antigen were excluded. The public reads were run again by TCRdb, first through fastp at Q25 and then through MiXCR, and only productive beta chains were kept. Each entry merges the rows of one CDR3 protein and shows their most common DNA and genes. Clone size and V and J calls follow TCRdb, not the original study. The sample has roughly 54,000 distinct CDR3 sequences on record, about 12% of them singletons. The ten top clones hold less than 6% of the sample.

This clonotype was recorded a few times. Its antigen is unknown. No much larger clonotype is one base removed from it; base qualities were not supplied. The study was a case-control design nested within a healthcare worker cohort in London, UK, with weekly nasopharyngeal swab PCR tests and blood sampling. Healthcare workers were recruited during the week of the UK lockdown, between 23 and 31 March 2020, and followed weekly for up to roughly 15 weeks. Measured from the cysteine to the phenylalanine, the CDR3 is 18 residues long. The retained sequence is limited to the CDR3, 54 bases, with the frame set at the first base. Taken from the germline V gene, the CDR1 and CDR2 loops are SGHAT and FQNNGV. Unmatched junction bases come to 18, with V trimmed by 1 base and J by 9 bases.

In this chain, TRBV11-2 is recombined with TRBJ1-2; 9 bases in between match TRBD1. This TCR was sampled from an adult who was a healthcare worker with PCR-confirmed SARS-CoV-2 infection or an uninfected control (not recorded which). Sequenced input: whole blood. The CDR3 corresponds to CASSLGAAGTGFPGRYTF. The bases are TGTGCCAGCAGCTTAGGAGCCGCCGGGACAGGGTTCCCAGGCCGCTACACCTTC. With the rest looked up from the reference TRBV11-2 and TRBJ1-2 genes rather than sequenced, the full variable domain is EAGVAQSPRYKIIEKRQSVAFWCNPISGHATLYWYQQILGQGPKLLIQFQNNGVVDDSQLPKDRFSAERLKGVDSTLKIQPAKLEDSAVYLCASSLGAAGTGFPGRYTFGSGTRLTVV.